This TCR beta chain was captured in a study of blood T cell repertoires in COVID-19. At the level of the study: Whether acute or convalescent, the COVID-19 samples came from the United States, Italy and Spain. Sources were T cells, B-cell-depleted T cells, or PBMCs; the material itself was cDNA or gDNA.

The authors' processing: It was from reference gene primer amplification that nucleated cell counts were estimated. Only in-frame clones appear in the TCRdb table, and some are missing; sequencing was by immunoSEQ multiplex PCR. V, J and clone size are those of that table, while D and trimming were read from the DNA. The top ten clones hold 4% of a sample with over 100,000 clones, roughly three quarters of them seen once. The CDR3 covers 15 residues. In germline, CDR1 is SGHAT, CDR2 FQNNGV. With 1 base clipped from V and 8 bases from J, the junction kept 10 bases outside the gene matches. This TCR was recovered from a woman at least 80 years old with acute or convalescent COVID-19. This chain connects TRBV11-2 to TRBJ1-1, with 7 bases aligning to TRBD1. Specimen: peripheral blood. The DNA for the CDR3 is TGTGCCAGCAGCTTAGGACTTGGGACAGCAACCGAAGCTTTCTTT. It yields the protein CASSLGLGTATEAFF.